The clone carrying this T cell receptor beta chain was observed a few times. Amplification yielded TCR beta CDR3 regions, with RNA transcripts as the source. The primer set for the first-round RT-PCR of the TCR CDR3 was HTBI. TCRdb itself ran the multiplex PCR reads through MiXCR, one entry per CDR3 protein. The sample has approximately 720,000 distinct CDR3 sequences; approximately 19% are singletons. This record comes from a study of T cells in Graves' hyperthyroidism and ophthalmopathy. Germline CDR1 reads MNHEY; CDR2 reads SMNVEV (reference sequence). The CDR3 loop spans 16 amino acids. The V gene end was trimmed by 5 bases and the J gene end by 8 bases; junction bases not matched to a gene: 12.

This sequence was found in a woman between 45 and 60 years old with Graves' hyperthyroidism that later progressed to Graves' ophthalmopathy. Sequencing was done on a sample of blood. V gene TRBV27 combines with J gene TRBJ1-4, with TRBD1 identical over 9 bases. CDR3 sequence reads: CASSRTGGSPAEKLFF. For the CDR3, the DNA is TGTGCCAGCAGTAGAACAGGGGGCTCCCCGGCGGAAAAACTGTTTTTT. The full variable domain, in which reference TRBV27 and TRBJ1-4 provide the parts outside the CDR3, is EAQVTQNPRYLITVTGKKLTVTCSQNMNHEYMSWYRQDPGLGLRQIYYSMNVEVTDKGDVPEGYKVSRKEKRNFPLILESPSPNQTSLYFCASSRTGGSPAEKLFFGSGTQLSVL.